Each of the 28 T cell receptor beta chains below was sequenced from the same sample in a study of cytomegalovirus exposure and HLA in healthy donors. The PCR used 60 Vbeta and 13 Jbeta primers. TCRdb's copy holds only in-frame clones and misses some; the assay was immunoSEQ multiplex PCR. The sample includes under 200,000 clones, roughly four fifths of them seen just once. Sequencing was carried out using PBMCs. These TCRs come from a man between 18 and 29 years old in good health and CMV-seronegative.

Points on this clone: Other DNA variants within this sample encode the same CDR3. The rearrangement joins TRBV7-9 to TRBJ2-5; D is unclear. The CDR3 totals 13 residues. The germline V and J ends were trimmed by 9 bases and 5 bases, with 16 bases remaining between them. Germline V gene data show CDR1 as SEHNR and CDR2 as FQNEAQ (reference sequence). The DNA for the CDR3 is TGTGCCAGTCATACAGCCTCTGCGGAGACCCAGTACTTC. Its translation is CASHTASAETQYF.

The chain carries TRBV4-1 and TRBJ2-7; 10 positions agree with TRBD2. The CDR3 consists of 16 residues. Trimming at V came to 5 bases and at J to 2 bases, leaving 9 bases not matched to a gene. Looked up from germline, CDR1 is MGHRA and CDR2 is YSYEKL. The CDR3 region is CASSARTSGGTYEQYF. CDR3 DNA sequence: TGCGCCAGCAGCGCCCGGACTAGCGGAGGGACCTACGAGCAGTACTTC.

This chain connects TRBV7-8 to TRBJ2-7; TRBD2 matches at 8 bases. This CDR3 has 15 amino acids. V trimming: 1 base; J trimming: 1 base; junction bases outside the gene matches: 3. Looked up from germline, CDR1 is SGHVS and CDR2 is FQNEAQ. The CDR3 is CASSLEPSGSYEQYF. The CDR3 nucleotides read TGTGCCAGCAGCTTAGAACCTAGCGGGTCCTACGAGCAGTACTTC.

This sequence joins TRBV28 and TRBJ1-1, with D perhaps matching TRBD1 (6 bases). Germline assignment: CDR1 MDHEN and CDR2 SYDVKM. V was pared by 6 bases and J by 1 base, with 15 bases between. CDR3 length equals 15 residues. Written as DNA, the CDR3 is TGTGCCAGCAGCGGGTCCTCACAGGGGAACACTGAAGCTTTCTTT. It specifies CASSGSSQGNTEAFF.

CDR3 bases: TGTGCCAGCAGCCCTGGAGGGACAGGGGGCTACGAGCAGTACTTC. The encoded protein is CASSPGGTGGYEQYF. The V call is TRBV7-9, the J call TRBJ2-7; 11 bases map to TRBD1. V gave up 5 bases and J gave up 3 bases; unmatched junction bases: 6. Germline loops: CDR1 SEHNR, CDR2 FQNEAQ (reference sequence). This CDR3 is built from 15 residues.

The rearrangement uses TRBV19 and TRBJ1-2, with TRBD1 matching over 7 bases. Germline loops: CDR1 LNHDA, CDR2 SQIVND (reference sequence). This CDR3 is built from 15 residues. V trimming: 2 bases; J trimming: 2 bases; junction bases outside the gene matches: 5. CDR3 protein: CASSIPRTGNYGYTF. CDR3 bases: TGTGCCAGTAGTATACCAAGGACAGGAAACTATGGCTACACCTTC.

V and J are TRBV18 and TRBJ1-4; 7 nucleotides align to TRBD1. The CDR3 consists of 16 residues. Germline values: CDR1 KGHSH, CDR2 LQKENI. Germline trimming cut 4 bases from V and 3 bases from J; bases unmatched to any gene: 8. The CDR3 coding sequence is TGTGCCAGCTCACAACGGACAGGACTTTCTAATGAAAAACTGTTTTTT. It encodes CASSQRTGLSNEKLFF.

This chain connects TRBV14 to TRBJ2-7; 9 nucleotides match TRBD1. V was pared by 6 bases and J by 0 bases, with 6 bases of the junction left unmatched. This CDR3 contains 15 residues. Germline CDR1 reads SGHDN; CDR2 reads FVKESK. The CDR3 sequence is CASSSGTGTSYEQYF. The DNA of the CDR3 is TGTGCCAGCAGTTCCGGGACAGGGACCTCCTACGAGCAGTACTTC.

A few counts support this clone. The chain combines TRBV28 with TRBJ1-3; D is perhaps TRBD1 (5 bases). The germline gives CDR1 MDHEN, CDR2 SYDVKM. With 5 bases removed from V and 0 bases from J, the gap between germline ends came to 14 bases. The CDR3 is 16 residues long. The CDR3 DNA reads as TGTGCCAGCAGTCCTCGGGACTCCCTCTCTGGAAACACCATATATTTT. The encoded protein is CASSPRDSLSGNTIYF. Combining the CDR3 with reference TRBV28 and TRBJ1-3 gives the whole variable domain DVKVTQSSRYLVKRTGEKVFLECVQDMDHENMFWYRQDPGLGLRLIYFSYDVKMKEKGDIPEGYSVSREKKERFSLILESASTNQTSMYLCASSPRDSLSGNTIYFGEGSWLTVV.

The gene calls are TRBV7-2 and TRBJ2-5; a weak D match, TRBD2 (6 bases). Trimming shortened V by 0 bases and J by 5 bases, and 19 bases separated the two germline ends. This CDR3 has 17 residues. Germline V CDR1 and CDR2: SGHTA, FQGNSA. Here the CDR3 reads CASSLAPTSSWGETQYF. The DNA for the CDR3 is TGTGCCAGCAGCTTAGCCCCGACTAGTAGCTGGGGGGAGACCCAGTACTTC.

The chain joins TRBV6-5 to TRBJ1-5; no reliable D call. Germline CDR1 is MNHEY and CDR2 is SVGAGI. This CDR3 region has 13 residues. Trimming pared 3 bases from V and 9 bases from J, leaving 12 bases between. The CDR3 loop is CASSYLRDRPQHF. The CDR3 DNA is TGTGCCAGCAGTTATCTGAGGGATCGGCCCCAGCATTTT.

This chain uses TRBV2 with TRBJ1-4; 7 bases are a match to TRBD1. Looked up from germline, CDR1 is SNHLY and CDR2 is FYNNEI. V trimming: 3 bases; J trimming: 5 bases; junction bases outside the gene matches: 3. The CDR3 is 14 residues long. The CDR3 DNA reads TGTGCCAGCAGTGATGAACAGGGGAATGAAAAACTGTTTTTT. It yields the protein CASSDEQGNEKLFF.

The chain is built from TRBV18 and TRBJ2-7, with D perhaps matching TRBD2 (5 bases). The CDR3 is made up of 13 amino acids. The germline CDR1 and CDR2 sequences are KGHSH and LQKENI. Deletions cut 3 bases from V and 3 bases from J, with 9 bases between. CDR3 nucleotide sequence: TGTGCCAGCTCACCGGCCGGGGACTACGAGCAGTACTTC. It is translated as CASSPAGDYEQYF.

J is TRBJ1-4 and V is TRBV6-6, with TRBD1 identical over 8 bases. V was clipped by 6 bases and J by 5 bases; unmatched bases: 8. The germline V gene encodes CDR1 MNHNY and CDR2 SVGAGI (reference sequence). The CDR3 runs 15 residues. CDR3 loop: CASSLTTGVNEKLFF. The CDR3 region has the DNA TGTGCCAGCAGCTTAACGACAGGGGTAAATGAAAAACTGTTTTTT.

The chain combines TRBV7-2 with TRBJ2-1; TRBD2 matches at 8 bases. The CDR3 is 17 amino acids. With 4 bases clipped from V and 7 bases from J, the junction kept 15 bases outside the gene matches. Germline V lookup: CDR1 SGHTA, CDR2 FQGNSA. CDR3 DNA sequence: TGTGCCAGCAGCTCGGGGGCCGGGAGGGCCGCGAGAAATGAGCAGTTCTTC. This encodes CASSSGAGRAARNEQFF.

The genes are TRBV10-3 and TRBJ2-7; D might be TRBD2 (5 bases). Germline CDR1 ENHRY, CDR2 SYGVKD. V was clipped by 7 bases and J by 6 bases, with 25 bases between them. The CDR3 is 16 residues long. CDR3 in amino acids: CAIKDSHPGRLFEQYF. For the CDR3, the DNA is TGTGCCATCAAGGACTCACACCCTGGACGACTTTTCGAGCAGTACTTC.

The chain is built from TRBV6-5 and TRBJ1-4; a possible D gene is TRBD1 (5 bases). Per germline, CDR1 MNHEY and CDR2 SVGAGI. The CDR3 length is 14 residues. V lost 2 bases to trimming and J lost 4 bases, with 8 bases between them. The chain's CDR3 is CASSYGGGNEKLFF. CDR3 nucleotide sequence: TGTGCCAGCAGTTACGGGGGGGGTAATGAAAAACTGTTTTTT.

CDR3 DNA sequence: TGTGCCAGCAGCTTGCGGCTAGCGTCTAACAATGAGCAGTTCTTC. Protein: CASSLRLASNNEQFF. The rearrangement joins TRBV5-6 to TRBJ2-1, with D perhaps TRBD2 (6 bases). The CDR3 runs 15 residues. The germline gives CDR1 SGHDT, CDR2 YYEEEE. V dropped 1 base and J dropped 5 bases, with 13 bases sitting between them.

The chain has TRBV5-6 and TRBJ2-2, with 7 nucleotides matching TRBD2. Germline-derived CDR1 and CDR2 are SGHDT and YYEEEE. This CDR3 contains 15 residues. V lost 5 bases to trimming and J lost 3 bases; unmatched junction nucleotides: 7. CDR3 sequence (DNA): TGTGCCAGCAGGCGGCTAGCGGTGGACACCGGGGAGCTGTTTTTT. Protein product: CASRRLAVDTGELFF.

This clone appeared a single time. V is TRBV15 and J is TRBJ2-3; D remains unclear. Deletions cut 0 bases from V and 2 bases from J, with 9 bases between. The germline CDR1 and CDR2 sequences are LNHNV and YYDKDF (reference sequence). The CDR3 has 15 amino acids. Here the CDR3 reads CATSRERQNTDTQYF. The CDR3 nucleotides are TGTGCCACCAGCAGAGAGAGGCAGAACACAGATACGCAGTATTTT.

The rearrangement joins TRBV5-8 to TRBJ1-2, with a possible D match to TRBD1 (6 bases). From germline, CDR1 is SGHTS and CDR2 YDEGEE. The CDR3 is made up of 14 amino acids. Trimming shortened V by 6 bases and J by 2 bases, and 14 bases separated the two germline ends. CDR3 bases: TGTGCCAGCATCCGGGACACCAAGAACTATGGCTACACCTTC. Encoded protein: CASIRDTKNYGYTF.

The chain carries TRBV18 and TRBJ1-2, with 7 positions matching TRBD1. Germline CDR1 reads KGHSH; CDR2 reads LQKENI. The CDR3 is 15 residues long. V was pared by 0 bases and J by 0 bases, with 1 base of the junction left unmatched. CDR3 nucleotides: TGTGCCAGCTCACCACCGGGACAGACTAACTATGGCTACACCTTC. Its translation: CASSPPGQTNYGYTF.

DNA for the CDR3: TGCGCCAGCAGGGGAACAAGCGGGAGCGGGAATGAGCAGTTCTTC. It yields the protein CASRGTSGSGNEQFF. This chain connects TRBV10-2 to TRBJ2-1, with TRBD2 matching 8 bases. CDR1 is WSHSY, CDR2 SAAADI, per germline. This CDR3 contains 15 residues. Trimming cost V 6 bases and J 7 bases; bases outside gene matches: 11.

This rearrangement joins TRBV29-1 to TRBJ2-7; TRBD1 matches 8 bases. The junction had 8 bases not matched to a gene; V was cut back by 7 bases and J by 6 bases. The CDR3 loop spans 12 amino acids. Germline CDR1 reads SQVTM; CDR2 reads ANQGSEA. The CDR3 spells CSASTGEVEQYF. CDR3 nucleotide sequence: TGCAGCGCCTCGACAGGGGAGGTCGAGCAGTACTTC.

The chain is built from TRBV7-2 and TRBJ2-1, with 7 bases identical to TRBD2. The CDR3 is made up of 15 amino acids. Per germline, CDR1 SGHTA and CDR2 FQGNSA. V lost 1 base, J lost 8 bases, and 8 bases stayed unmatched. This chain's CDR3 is CASSLVGLDGDEQFF. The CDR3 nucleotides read TGTGCCAGCAGCTTAGTAGGACTAGACGGGGATGAGCAGTTCTTC.

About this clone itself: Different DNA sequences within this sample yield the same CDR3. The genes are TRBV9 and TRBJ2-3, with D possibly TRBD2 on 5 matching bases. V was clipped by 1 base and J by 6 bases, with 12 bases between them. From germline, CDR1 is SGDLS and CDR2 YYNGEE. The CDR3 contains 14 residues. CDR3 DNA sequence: TGTGCCAGCAGCGTATCCGGGAAGTTGGATACGCAGTATTTT. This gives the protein CASSVSGKLDTQYF.

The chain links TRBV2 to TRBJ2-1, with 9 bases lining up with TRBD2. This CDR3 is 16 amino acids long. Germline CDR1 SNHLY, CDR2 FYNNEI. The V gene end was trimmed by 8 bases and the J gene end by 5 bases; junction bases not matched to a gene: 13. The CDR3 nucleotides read TGTGCCAGCCCCCCACCCCCTAGCGGGGATAACAATGAGCAGTTCTTC. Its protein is CASPPPPSGDNNEQFF.

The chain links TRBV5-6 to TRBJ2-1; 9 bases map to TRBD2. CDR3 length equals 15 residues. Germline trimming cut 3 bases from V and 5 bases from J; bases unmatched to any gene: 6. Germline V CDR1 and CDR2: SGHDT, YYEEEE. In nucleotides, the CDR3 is TGTGCCAGCAGCTGGAGGACTAGCGCAGACAATGAGCAGTTCTTC. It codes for CASSWRTSADNEQFF.